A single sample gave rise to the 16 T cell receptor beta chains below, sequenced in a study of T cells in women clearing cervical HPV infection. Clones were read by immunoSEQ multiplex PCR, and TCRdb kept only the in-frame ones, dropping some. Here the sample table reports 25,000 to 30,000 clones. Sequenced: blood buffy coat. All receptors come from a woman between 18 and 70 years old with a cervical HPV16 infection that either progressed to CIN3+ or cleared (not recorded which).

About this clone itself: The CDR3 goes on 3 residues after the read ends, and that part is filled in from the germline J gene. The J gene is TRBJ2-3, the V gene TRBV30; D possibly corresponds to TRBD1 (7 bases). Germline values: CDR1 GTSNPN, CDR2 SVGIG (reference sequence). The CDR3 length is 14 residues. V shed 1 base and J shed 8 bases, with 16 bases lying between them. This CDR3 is CAWSARGNRGTQYF. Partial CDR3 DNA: TGTGCCTGGAGTGCTCGGGGGAACAGGGGTACG. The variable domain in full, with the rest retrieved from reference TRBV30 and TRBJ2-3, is SQTIHQWPATLVQPVGSPLSLECTVEGTSNPNLYWYRQAAGRGLQLLFYSVGIGQISSEVPQNLSASRPQDRQFILSSKKLLLSDSGFYLCAWSARGNRGTQYFGPGTRLTVL.

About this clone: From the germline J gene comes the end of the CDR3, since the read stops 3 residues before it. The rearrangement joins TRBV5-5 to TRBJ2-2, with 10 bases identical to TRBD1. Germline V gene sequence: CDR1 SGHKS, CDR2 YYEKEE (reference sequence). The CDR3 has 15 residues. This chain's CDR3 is CASSLFGQGDEKLFF. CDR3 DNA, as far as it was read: TGTGCCAGCAGCTTGTTCGGACAGGGGGACGAAAAG.

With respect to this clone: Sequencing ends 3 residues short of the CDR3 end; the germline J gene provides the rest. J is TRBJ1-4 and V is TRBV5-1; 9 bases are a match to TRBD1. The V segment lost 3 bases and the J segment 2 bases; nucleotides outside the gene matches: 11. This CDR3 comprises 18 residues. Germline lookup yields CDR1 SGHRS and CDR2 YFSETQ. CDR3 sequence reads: CASSSSGTGYGTNEKLFF. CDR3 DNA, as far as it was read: TGCGCCAGCAGCTCGTCCGGGACAGGGTATGGCACTAATGAAAAA. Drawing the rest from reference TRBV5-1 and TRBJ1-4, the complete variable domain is KAGVTQTPRYLIKTRGQQVTLSCSPISGHRSVSWYQQTPGQGLQFLFEYFSETQRNKGNFPGRFSGRQFSNSRSEMNVSTLELGDSALYLCASSSSGTGYGTNEKLFFGSGTQLSVL.

Partial CDR3 DNA: TGTGCCACCAGTGACCCCCTAGCGGGAGCCGACTACAATGAG. Protein: CATSDPLAGADYNE. The entire CDR3 sequence reads CATSDPLAGADYNEQFF. This rearrangement joins TRBV24-1 to TRBJ2-1; 10 bases are shared with TRBD2. The read terminates 3 residues before the CDR3 end, so the remaining end is supplied by the germline J gene. The CDR3 consists of 17 residues. J was trimmed by 3 bases and V by 4 bases; bases with no gene match: 8. Looked up from germline, CDR1 is KGHDR and CDR2 is SFDVKD.

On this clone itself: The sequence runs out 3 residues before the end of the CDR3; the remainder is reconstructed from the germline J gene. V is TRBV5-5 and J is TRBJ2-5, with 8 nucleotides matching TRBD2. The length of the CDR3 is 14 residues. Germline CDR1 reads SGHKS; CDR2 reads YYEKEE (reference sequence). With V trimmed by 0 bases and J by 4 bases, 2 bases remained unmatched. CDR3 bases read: TGTGCCAGCAGCTTGGCGCTAGCGGGAGAGACC. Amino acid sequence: CASSLALAGET. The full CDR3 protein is CASSLALAGETQYF.

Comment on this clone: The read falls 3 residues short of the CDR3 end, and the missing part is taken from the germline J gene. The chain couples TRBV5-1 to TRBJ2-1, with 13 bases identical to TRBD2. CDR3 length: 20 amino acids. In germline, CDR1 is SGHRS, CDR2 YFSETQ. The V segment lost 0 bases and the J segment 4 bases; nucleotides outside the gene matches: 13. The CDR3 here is CASSLEGGTSGTTNYNEQFF. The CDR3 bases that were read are TGCGCCAGCAGCTTGGAGGGGGGGACTAGCGGGACCACCAATTACAATGAG.

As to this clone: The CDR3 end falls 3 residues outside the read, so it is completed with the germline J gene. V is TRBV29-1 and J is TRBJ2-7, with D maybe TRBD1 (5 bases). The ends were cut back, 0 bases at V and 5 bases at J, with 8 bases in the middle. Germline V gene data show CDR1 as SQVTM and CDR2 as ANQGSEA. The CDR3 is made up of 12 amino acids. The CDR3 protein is CSVEEDRDEQYF. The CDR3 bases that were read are TGCAGCGTTGAAGAAGACAGAGACGAG.

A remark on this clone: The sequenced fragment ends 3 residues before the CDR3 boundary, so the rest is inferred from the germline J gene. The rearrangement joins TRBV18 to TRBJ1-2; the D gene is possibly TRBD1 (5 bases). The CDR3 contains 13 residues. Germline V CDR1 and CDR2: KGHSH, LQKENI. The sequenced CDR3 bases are TGTGCCAGCTCAGCCGACAGAAGCTACGAC. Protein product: CASSADRSYD. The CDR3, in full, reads CASSADRSYDYTF. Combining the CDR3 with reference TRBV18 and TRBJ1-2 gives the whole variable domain NAGVMQNPRHLVRRRGQEARLRCSPMKGHSHVYWYRQLPEEGLKFMVYLQKENIIDESGMPKERFSAEFPKEGPSILRIQQVVRGDSAAYFCASSADRSYDYTFGSGTRLTVV.

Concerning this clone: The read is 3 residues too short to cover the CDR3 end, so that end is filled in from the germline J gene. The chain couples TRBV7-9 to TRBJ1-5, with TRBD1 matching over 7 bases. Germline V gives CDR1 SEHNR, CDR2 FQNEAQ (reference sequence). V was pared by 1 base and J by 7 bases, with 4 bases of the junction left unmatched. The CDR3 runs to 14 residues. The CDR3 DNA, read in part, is TGTGCCAGCAGCTTAGGAACACAGGGGCAGCCC. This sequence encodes CASSLGTQGQP. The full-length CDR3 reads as CASSLGTQGQPQHF.

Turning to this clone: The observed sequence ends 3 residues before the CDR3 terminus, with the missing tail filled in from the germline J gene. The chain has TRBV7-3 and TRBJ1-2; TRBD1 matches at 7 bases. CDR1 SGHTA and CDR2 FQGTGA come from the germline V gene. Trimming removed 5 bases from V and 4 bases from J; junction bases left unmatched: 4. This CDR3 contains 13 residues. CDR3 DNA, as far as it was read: TGTGCCAGCAGCAGGGGACAGTTCTATGGC. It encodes CASSRGQFYG. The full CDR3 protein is CASSRGQFYGYTF.

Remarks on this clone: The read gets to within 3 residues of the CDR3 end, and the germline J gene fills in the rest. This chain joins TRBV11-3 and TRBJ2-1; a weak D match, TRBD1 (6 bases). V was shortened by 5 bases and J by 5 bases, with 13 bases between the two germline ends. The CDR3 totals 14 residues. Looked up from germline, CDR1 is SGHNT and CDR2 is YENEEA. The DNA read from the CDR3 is TGTGCCAGCAGCCGGACAGCCAAGAACAATGAG. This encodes CASSRTAKNNE. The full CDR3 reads CASSRTAKNNEQFF.

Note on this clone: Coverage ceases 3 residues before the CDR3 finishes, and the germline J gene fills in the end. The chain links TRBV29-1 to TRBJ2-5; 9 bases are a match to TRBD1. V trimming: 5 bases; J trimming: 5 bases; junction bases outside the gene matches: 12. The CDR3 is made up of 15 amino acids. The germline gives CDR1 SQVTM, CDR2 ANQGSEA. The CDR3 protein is CSVSTSRDRVETQYF. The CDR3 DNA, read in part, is TGCAGCGTTTCCACCAGCCGGGACAGGGTTGAGACC.

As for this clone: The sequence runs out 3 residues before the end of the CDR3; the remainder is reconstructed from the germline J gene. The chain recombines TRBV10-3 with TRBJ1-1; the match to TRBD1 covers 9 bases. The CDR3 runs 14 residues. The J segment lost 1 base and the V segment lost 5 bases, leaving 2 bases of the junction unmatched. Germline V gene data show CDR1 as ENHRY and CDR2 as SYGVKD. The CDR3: CAISTGGRNTEAFF. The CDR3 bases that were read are TGTGCCATCAGTACAGGGGGCCGGAACACTGAA.

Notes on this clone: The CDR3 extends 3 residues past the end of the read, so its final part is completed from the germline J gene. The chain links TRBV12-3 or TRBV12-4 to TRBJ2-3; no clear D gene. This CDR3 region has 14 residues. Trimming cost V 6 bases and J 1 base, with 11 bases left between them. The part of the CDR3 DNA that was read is TGTGCCAGCAGCCCCCGCCGGGGCACAGATACG. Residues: CASSPRRGTDT. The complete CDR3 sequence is CASSPRRGTDTQYF.

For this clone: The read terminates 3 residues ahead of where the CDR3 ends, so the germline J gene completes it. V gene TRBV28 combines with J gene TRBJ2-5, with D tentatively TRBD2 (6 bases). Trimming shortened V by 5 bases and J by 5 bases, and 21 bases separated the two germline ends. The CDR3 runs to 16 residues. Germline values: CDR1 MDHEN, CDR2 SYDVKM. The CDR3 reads CASSLPDGLKRETQYF. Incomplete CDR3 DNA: TGTGCCAGCAGTCTCCCAGACGGACTAAAACGGGAGACC.

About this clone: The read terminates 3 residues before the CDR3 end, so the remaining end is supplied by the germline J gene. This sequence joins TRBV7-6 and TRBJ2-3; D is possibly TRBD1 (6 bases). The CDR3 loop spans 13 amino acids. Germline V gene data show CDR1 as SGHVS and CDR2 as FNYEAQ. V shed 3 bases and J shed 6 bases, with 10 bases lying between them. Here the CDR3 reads CASSFQGRDTQYF. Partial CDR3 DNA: TGTGCCAGCAGCTTCCAGGGGCGGGATACG.